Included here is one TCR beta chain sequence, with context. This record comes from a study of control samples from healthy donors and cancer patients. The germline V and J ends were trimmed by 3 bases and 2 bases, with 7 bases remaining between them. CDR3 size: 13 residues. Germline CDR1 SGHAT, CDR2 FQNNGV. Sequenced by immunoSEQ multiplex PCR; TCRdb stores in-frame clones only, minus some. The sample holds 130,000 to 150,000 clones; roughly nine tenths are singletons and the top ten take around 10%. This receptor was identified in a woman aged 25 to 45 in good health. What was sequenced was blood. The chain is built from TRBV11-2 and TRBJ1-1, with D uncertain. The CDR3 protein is CASSFQENTEAFF. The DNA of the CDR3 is TGTGCCAGCAGCTTCCAGGAAAACACTGAAGCTTTCTTT.